The T cell receptor (beta chain) described here comes from a study of cytomegalovirus exposure and HLA in healthy donors. This CDR3 has 16 amino acids. In germline, CDR1 is SGHVS, CDR2 FQNEAQ. V was pared by 2 bases and J by 1 base, with 4 bases of the junction left unmatched. Study-level points and caveats: Excluded were some V segments that proved indistinguishable, including TRBV6-2 and TRBV6-3.

Details on this clone: Antigen specificity is unknown.

The PCR contained 60 Vbeta and 13 Jbeta primers. Only in-frame clones appear in the TCRdb table, and some are missing; sequencing was by immunoSEQ multiplex PCR. The table shows under 70,000 clones, with around 63% occurring only once. The rearrangement joins TRBV7-8 to TRBJ2-3; 9 nucleotides agree with TRBD2. The sample was PBMCs. The clonotype comes from a woman between 25 and 40 years old in good health and CMV-seronegative. CDR3 sequence reads: CASSLPIAGGTDTQYF. CDR3 nucleotides: TGTGCCAGCAGCTTACCTATAGCGGGAGGCACAGATACGCAGTATTTT.